This T cell receptor beta chain was sequenced for a study of control samples from healthy donors and cancer patients. Using immunoSEQ multiplex PCR, the repertoire was profiled, and TCRdb retains in-frame clones only, with some absent. The top ten clones hold around a fifth of a sample with tens of thousands of clones, 85% of them seen once. The sequenced sample consisted of blood. The TCR originated in a man aged 25 to 40 in good health.

The CDR3 loop reads CASSVAADGLSEQYF. In DNA form, the CDR3 reads TGTGCCAGCAGCGTAGCGGCCGACGGGCTTTCTGAGCAGTACTTC. The genes are TRBV9 and TRBJ2-7; D gene ambiguous. Trimming cost V 0 bases and J 7 bases, with 17 bases left between them. The germline V gene has CDR1 SGDLS and CDR2 YYNGEE. The CDR3 length is 15 residues.